This TCR beta chain was sequenced for a study of T cell responses to AZD1222 COVID-19 vaccine. Study information: Pooled together were second doses at about 4 or about 12 weeks. Study-wide results and caveats: Baseline testing showed seropositivity in only six AZD1222 recipients. Most donors were white British and more were female, and clonal diversity was possibly underestimated. Unmutated variant regions reportedly attract nearly half of all spike-specific TCRs.

Germline V gene data show CDR1 as LGHDT and CDR2 as YNNKEL (reference sequence). V lost 4 bases, J lost 7 bases, and 6 bases stayed unmatched. CDR3 length equals 15 residues. TCRdb's table, derived via immunoSEQ multiplex PCR, lists solely in-frame clones and lacks some. Of more than 85,000 clones in the sample, around 90% were seen once. This clone was recorded once. Its antigen is unknown. Here the sequenced sample was peripheral blood, taken on day 0 of AZD1222 vaccination. The origin of this receptor is an adult in good health. The chain recombines TRBV3-1 (or the pseudogene TRBV3-2) with TRBJ1-4; TRBD1 aligns across 10 bases. The CDR3 is CASSRPTGGVEKLFF. The CDR3 bases are TGTGCCAGCAGCCGCCCGACAGGGGGCGTTGAAAAACTGTTTTTT.